This T cell receptor (beta chain) was captured by sequencing in a study of a mutant IDH1 vaccine in newly diagnosed glioma. On the study more broadly: Treated patients were around 60% male, approximately 40% female, mean age approximately 42 years. The earlier regimen, radiotherapy, temozolomide, or both, was most often both. Week 35 brought visit V12, which was followed by visit V13 at week 47.

The sample's time point: week 35, safety follow-up. Every single dose of the vaccine, 300 ug of mutant IDH1 20-mer peptide, came with topical imiquimod. The CDR3 runs 16 residues. Germline V lookup: CDR1 SGDLS, CDR2 YYNGEE. V shed 2 bases, J shed 6 bases, and the junction held 9 bases outside the gene matches. In regard to this clone: The antigen is unknown.

Clones were sequenced by immunoSEQ multiplex PCR, and TCRdb holds only the in-frame ones, with some missing. This repertoire shows tens of thousands of clones, less than 90% found once; its top ten account for about 12%. The source was PBMCs, collected from a glioma patient whose treatment included an IDH1 peptide vaccine. This rearrangement joins TRBV9 to TRBJ2-2; 8 nucleotides align to TRBD1. This receptor was identified in a man between 18 and 35 years old with glioma. CDR3 sequence (DNA): TGTGCCAGCAGCGTTGCAGGGGGCAATCTGGCCGGGGAGCTGTTTTTT. Amino acids: CASSVAGGNLAGELFF.